A selection of T cell receptor beta chains follows, all from one sample in a study of cytomegalovirus exposure and HLA in healthy donors. Sequenced by immunoSEQ multiplex PCR; TCRdb stores in-frame clones only, minus some. The listing contains fewer than 200,000 clones. The sequencing input was PBMCs. Every receptor here comes from a woman aged 55-69 years in good health and CMV-seronegative. The CDR3 runs from the conserved cysteine through the conserved F or W. Each record gives: J gene, V gene, D gene, CDR3 protein, CDR3 DNA. A D gene is named only where the DNA matches it firmly.

TRBJ2-2,TRBV5-1,NA,CASSPRANTGELFF,TGCGCCAGCAGCCCCCGCGCGAACACCGGGGAGCTGTTTTTT
TRBJ1-5,TRBV11-2,TRBD1,CASSFARGEQPQHF,TGTGCCAGCAGCTTCGCCAGGGGGGAGCAGCCCCAGCATTTT
TRBJ1-5,TRBV10-2,TRBD1,CASSEYRGRAQHF,TGCGCCAGCAGTGAGTACAGGGGGAGGGCCCAGCATTTT
TRBJ2-2,TRBV9,NA,CASSTAGRIGTGELFF,TGTGCCAGCAGCACCGCGGGCAGGATTGGCACCGGGGAGCTGTTTTTT
TRBJ2-1,TRBV7-6,TRBD1,CASSSGQGPYNEQFF,TGTGCCAGCAGCTCCGGACAGGGACCCTACAATGAGCAGTTCTTC
TRBJ2-3,TRBV19,NA,CASSTNSWTPRESTDTQYF,TGTGCCAGTAGTACGAACTCTTGGACACCCCGAGAGAGCACAGATACGCAGTATTTT
TRBJ2-5,TRBV7-3,NA,CASSRTGPPTQETQYF,TGTGCCAGCAGCCGTACAGGGCCTCCCACCCAAGAGACCCAGTACTTC
TRBJ2-5,TRBV2,TRBD1,CASSEWGQNQETQYF,TGTGCCAGCAGTGAATGGGGACAGAACCAAGAGACCCAGTACTTC
TRBJ2-3,TRBV29-1,TRBD2,CSVFAGGPGDTQYF,TGCAGCGTTTTCGCGGGGGGCCCTGGAGATACGCAGTATTTT
TRBJ1-1,TRBV7-3,TRBD1,CASSLTTGGTEAFF,TGTGCCAGCAGCTTAACTACAGGGGGGACTGAAGCTTTCTTT
TRBJ2-5,TRBV4-2,NA,CASSQGTSQKETQYF,TGTGCCAGCAGCCAAGGTACTAGTCAGAAGGAGACCCAGTACTTC
TRBJ2-4,TRBV27,NA,CASSYGPLGPREDNIQYF,TGTGCCAGCAGTTATGGCCCCCTGGGCCCGCGGGAAGATAACATTCAGTACTTC
TRBJ2-3,TRBV5-4,NA,CASSATSTDTQYF,TGTGCCAGCAGCGCTACTAGCACAGATACGCAGTATTTT
TRBJ2-1,TRBV7-2,TRBD1,CASSRQGYNEQFF,TGTGCCAGCAGCCGACAGGGCTACAATGAGCAGTTCTTC
TRBJ2-5,TRBV7-6,TRBD2,CASSSGLAGGRETQYF,TGTGCCAGCAGCTCGGGACTAGCGGGGGGGCGGGAGACCCAGTACTTC
TRBJ2-5,TRBV5-1,NA,CASSLEGTTPWETQYF,TGCGCCAGCAGCTTGGAGGGGACAACTCCTTGGGAGACCCAGTACTTC
TRBJ2-7,TRBV6-1,NA,CASIRQMSSYEQYF,TGTGCCAGCATCCGACAGATGAGCTCCTACGAGCAGTACTTC
TRBJ2-2,TRBV27,TRBD2,CASSALTSGVTGELFF,TGTGCCAGCAGTGCCTTGACTAGCGGGGTCACCGGGGAGCTGTTTTTT
TRBJ2-7,TRBV6-5,NA,CASSYSIRSYEQYF,TGTGCCAGCAGTTACTCTATTCGTTCCTACGAGCAGTACTTC
TRBJ1-1,TRBV9,TRBD1,CASSPPFDRGQNEAFF,TGTGCCAGCAGCCCCCCGTTCGACAGGGGGCAAAATGAAGCTTTCTTT
TRBJ1-1,TRBV6-4,NA,CASSVFPGVNTEAFF,TGTGCCAGCAGTGTTTTCCCAGGGGTGAACACTGAAGCTTTCTTT
TRBJ2-3,TRBV18,NA,CASSRGKGVTQYF,TGTGCCAGCTCACGTGGAAAGGGGGTAACGCAGTATTTT
TRBJ1-5,TRBV29-1,NA,CSVLIQANQPQHF,TGCAGCGTTCTGATACAGGCCAATCAGCCCCAGCATTTT
TRBJ1-1,TRBV27,TRBD1,CASSHPGQGSREAFF,TGTGCCAGCAGCCACCCGGGACAGGGATCGAGAGAAGCTTTCTTT
TRBJ1-3,TRBV2,NA,CASSADISGNTIYF,TGTGCCAGCTCGGCGGACATCTCTGGAAACACCATATATTTT
TRBJ1-5,TRBV10-3,TRBD1,CAISEWDRENQPQHF,TGTGCCATCAGTGAGTGGGACAGGGAAAATCAGCCCCAGCATTTT
TRBJ2-7,TRBV7-9,TRBD2,CASSLAPGTSETYEQYF,TGTGCCAGCAGCTTAGCCCCCGGGACTAGCGAGACCTACGAGCAGTACTTC
TRBJ1-1,TRBV18,TRBD1,CASSSSGTGDTEAFF,TGTGCCAGCTCATCCTCCGGGACAGGGGACACTGAAGCTTTCTTT
TRBJ1-1,TRBV7-9,NA,CASSPSGGAEAFF,TGTGCCAGCAGCCCCAGCGGGGGCGCTGAAGCTTTCTTT
TRBJ2-7,TRBV5-1,TRBD2,CASSLGIGGGPYEQYF,TGCGCCAGCAGCTTGGGTATTGGCGGGGGGCCCTACGAGCAGTACTTC
TRBJ2-7,TRBV7-2,NA,CASSLGLSSPLSYEQYF,TGTGCCAGCAGCTTAGGGTTATCAAGCCCCCTCTCCTACGAGCAGTACTTC
TRBJ1-4,TRBV30,NA,CAWKGWGRKGDEKLFF,TGTGCCTGGAAGGGTTGGGGTAGAAAGGGAGATGAAAAACTGTTTTTT
TRBJ2-4,TRBV4-1,NA,CASSQEPGLARIAKNIQYF,TGCGCCAGCAGCCAAGAACCAGGGTTGGCCCGTATAGCCAAAAACATTCAGTACTTC
TRBJ2-7,TRBV7-9,NA,CASSRGYEQYF,TGTGCCAGCAGCCGAGGATACGAGCAGTACTTC
TRBJ1-1,TRBV5-6,TRBD1,CASRLDRVNTEAFF,TGTGCCAGCAGGTTGGACAGGGTGAACACTGAAGCTTTCTTT
TRBJ2-2,TRBV19,NA,CASSIFQGSFANTGELFF,TGTGCCAGTAGTATATTTCAGGGATCGTTCGCGAACACCGGGGAGCTGTTTTTT
TRBJ2-2,TRBV7-2,TRBD1,CASSLSSGTVNTGELFF,TGTGCCAGCAGTCTCAGCTCCGGGACAGTGAACACCGGGGAGCTGTTTTTT
TRBJ1-2,TRBV5-1,NA,CASSLGSGPGGYTF,TGCGCCAGCAGCTTGGGGTCAGGTCCTGGAGGCTACACCTTC
TRBJ1-2,TRBV27,TRBD1,CASSSWDSYGYTF,TGTGCCAGCAGCTCCTGGGACAGCTATGGCTACACCTTC
TRBJ2-3,TRBV5-1,TRBD2,CASSLGGLAGGTDTQYF,TGCGCCAGCAGCTTGGGGGGACTAGCGGGCGGTACAGATACGCAGTATTTT